The 18 T cell receptor beta chains reported below all come from one sample, sequenced in a study of T cells in Graves' hyperthyroidism and ophthalmopathy. RNA transcripts gave rise to amplified TCR beta CDR3 regions. During a first-round RT-PCR of the TCR CDR3, the HTBI primer set was used. TCRdb called the multiplex PCR reads again in MiXCR, with one record for every CDR3 protein. This table has some 690,000 distinct CDR3 sequences, roughly a sixth appearing once. The sample consisted of blood. The receptors stem from a man in his fifties with Graves' hyperthyroidism.

The V and J genes are TRBV18 and TRBJ1-3; D gene unclear. Germline-derived CDR1 and CDR2 are KGHSH and LQKENI. CDR3 length equals 14 residues. The V and J ends lost 1 base and 8 bases respectively, with 12 bases between them. The CDR3 region has the DNA TGTGCCAGCTCACCACTTCCCGGAAGAGACACCATATATTTT. It translates to CASSPLPGRDTIYF.

The V gene is TRBV18, the J gene TRBJ2-7; D unresolved. The CDR3 consists of 13 residues. The V end was cut by 6 bases, the J end by 4 bases, with 13 bases between. Germline V gene sequence: CDR1 KGHSH, CDR2 LQKENI. The DNA for the CDR3 is TGTGCCAGCTCCTCCGCCCCTTTATACGAGCAGTACTTC. Its translation: CASSSAPLYEQYF.

This clonotype occurred many times. V usage is TRBV2 and J usage is TRBJ1-1, with D hard to call. V lost 10 bases to trimming and J lost 7 bases, with 16 bases between them. Germline lookup yields CDR1 SNHLY and CDR2 FYNNEI. The CDR3 consists of 12 residues. Here the CDR3 DNA reads TGTGCCAAGTCCCTAGGTTTTAATGAAGCTTTCTTT. It is translated as CAKSLGFNEAFF.

The chain couples TRBV5-8 to TRBJ1-2; D gene unclear. Germline-derived CDR1 and CDR2 are SGHTS and YDEGEE. V was clipped by 6 bases and J by 0 bases, with 12 bases between them. There are 14 residues in the CDR3. CDR3 nucleotide sequence: TGTGCCAGCACCATAACCACTTCTAACTATGGCTACACCTTC. It codes for CASTITTSNYGYTF.

This clonotype was recorded at least ten times. This CDR3 is CASSLRDGLAYEQYF. The CDR3 nucleotides are TGTGCCAGCAGTCTCCGGGACGGCCTCGCCTACGAGCAGTACTTC. The V gene is TRBV2, the J gene TRBJ2-7; D may match TRBD1 or TRBD2 (5 bases each). The CDR3 loop spans 15 amino acids. Germline CDR1 SNHLY, CDR2 FYNNEI. V lost 5 bases and J 2 bases, leaving 16 bases between the germline ends.

This clonotype was counted many times. The V and J genes are TRBV7-2 and TRBJ1-1; 10 positions agree with TRBD1. The CDR3 sequence is 18 residues long. From germline, CDR1 is SGHTA and CDR2 FQGNSA. The junction had 12 bases not matched to a gene; V was cut back by 3 bases and J by 2 bases. The CDR3 loop reads CASSLSGQGIISNTEAFF. The CDR3 DNA is TGTGCCAGCAGCTTGTCGGGACAGGGGATCATCTCAAACACTGAAGCTTTCTTT. The entire variable domain, with the rest obtained from reference TRBV7-2 and TRBJ1-1, is as follows: GAGVSQSPSNKVTEKGKDVELRCDPISGHTALYWYRQSLGQGLEFLIYFQGNSAPDKSGLPSDRFSAERTGGSVSTLTIQRTQQEDSAVYLCASSLSGQGIISNTEAFFGQGTRLTVV.

This clonotype was seen at least ten times. Its ends do not fully match the called genes, so a read error is possible. The rearrangement links TRBV2 to TRBJ1-2; unclear D gene. The germline gives CDR1 SNHLY, CDR2 FYNNEI. The CDR3 contains 12 residues. CDR3 amino acids: CANSETHYGYTF. CDR3 nucleotides: TGTGCCAACAGTGAAACACACTATGGCTACACCTTC.

The chain employs TRBV5-1 and TRBJ2-5; D is uncertain. The CDR3 is 14 amino acids. The ends were cut back, 3 bases at V and 0 bases at J, with 9 bases in the middle. Germline V gene sequence: CDR1 SGHRS, CDR2 YFSETQ. In DNA form, the CDR3 reads TGCGCCAGCAGCTCGACAACAGACCAAGAGACCCAGTACTTC. The encoded protein is CASSSTTDQETQYF.

The chain is built from TRBV19 and TRBJ1-1; weak D call: TRBD1 (6 bases). The CDR3 runs to 13 residues. Trimming removed 3 bases at V and 6 bases at J, with 11 bases between. Looked up from germline, CDR1 is LNHDA and CDR2 is SQIVND (reference sequence). CDR3 DNA sequence: TGTGCCAGTAGTATTCTGGGGGCAGCTGAAGCTTTCTTT. Translation: CASSILGAAEAFF. The full variable domain, rest sourced from reference TRBV19 and TRBJ1-1, is DGGITQSPKYLFRKEGQNVTLSCEQNLNHDAMYWYRQDPGQGLRLIYYSQIVNDFQKGDIAEGYSVSREKKESFPLTVTSAQKNPTAFYLCASSILGAAEAFFGQGTRLTVV.

The chain couples TRBV7-3 to TRBJ2-7, with D perhaps TRBD2 (6 bases). This CDR3 region has 14 residues. CDR1 is SGHTA and CDR2 is FQGTGA in the germline V gene. V gave up 4 bases and J gave up 7 bases, with 17 bases separating them. The CDR3 DNA reads TGTGCCAGCAGCTCTAGCCCCGGGAGTAGAGAGCAGTACTTC. Its translation: CASSSSPGSREQYF.

This clonotype was found many times. The V call is TRBV6-2 or TRBV6-3, the J call TRBJ1-5; unclear D gene. This CDR3 contains 15 residues. Germline lookup yields CDR1 MNHEY and CDR2 SVGEGT. The V end lost 2 bases, the J end lost 3 bases, and 11 bases lay between the germline ends. DNA of the CDR3: TGTGCCAGCAGTTACGGAAGACAATTCAATCAGCCCCAGCATTTT. Protein product: CASSYGRQFNQPQHF.

The V gene is TRBV10-3, the J gene TRBJ2-3, with a weak D call TRBD2 (6 bases). The CDR3 extends over 13 amino acids. Looked up from germline, CDR1 is ENHRY and CDR2 is SYGVKD. CDR3 sequence: CANRRDPVDTQYF. CDR3 in DNA: TGTGCGAACAGGAGGGATCCAGTAGATACGCAGTATTTT.

This clonotype was seen many times. The V call is TRBV6-1, the J call TRBJ2-1, with 9 bases fitting TRBD2. CDR3 length: 13 amino acids. V dropped 5 bases and J dropped 9; count of bases not matched to a gene: 5. CDR1 is MNHNS and CDR2 is SASEGT in the germline V gene. The CDR3 region has the DNA TGTGCCAGCAGTTTTAGCGGGAGAACTGAGCAGTTCTTC. Amino acids: CASSFSGRTEQFF.

This clonotype appeared many times. The chain uses TRBV11-3 and TRBJ1-1; D is ambiguous. The V and J ends lost 2 bases and 3 bases respectively, with 7 bases between them. CDR3 length: 13 amino acids. Germline V gene sequence: CDR1 SGHNT, CDR2 YENEEA. The CDR3 spells CASSLSRDTEAFF. CDR3 in DNA: TGTGCCAGCAGCTTATCCCGGGACACTGAAGCTTTCTTT.

On this clonotype itself: One junction end disagrees with the germline gene, perhaps due to a read error. V and J are TRBV19 and TRBJ2-3; TRBD2 is a possible D gene (6 bases). The germline CDR1 and CDR2 sequences are LNHDA and SQIVND (reference sequence). CDR3 size: 18 residues. For the CDR3, the DNA is TGTGCCAGTAGTGTCTGGCCCCGGGACTGGGGTACGACAGATGCGCAGTATTTT. This translates into CASSVWPRDWGTTDAQYF.

Worth noting for this clonotype: Relative to the germline gene, one junction end is altered; a read error may explain this. The chain combines TRBV24-1 with TRBJ2-5, with 7 bases matching TRBD2. The CDR3 consists of 17 residues. The germline gives CDR1 KGHDR, CDR2 SFDVKD. In DNA form, the CDR3 reads TGTGCCACTAGTGGCCTAGCGGAGCCAAGGGTTCAAGAGACCCAGTACTTC. Protein: CATSGLAEPRVQETQYF.

The V gene is TRBV29-1, the J gene TRBJ1-2; D unresolved. CDR1 is SQVTM and CDR2 is ANQGSEA in the germline V gene. The CDR3 contains 11 residues. V shed 1 base and J shed 7 bases, with 7 bases lying between them. Here the CDR3 reads CSVEAPGGYTF. CDR3 DNA sequence: TGCAGCGTTGAAGCTCCCGGTGGCTACACCTTC.

Details on this clonotype: A much larger clone lies a single base off, so this may be a read error. V gene TRBV28 combines with J gene TRBJ2-1; D remains unclear. This CDR3 spans 15 amino acids. Germline values: CDR1 MDHEN, CDR2 SYDVKM. The CDR3 here is CASSRQPFSYNGQFF. The CDR3 DNA reads as TGTGCCAGCAGCCGTCAGCCTTTCTCCTACAATGGGCAGTTCTTC.